The clone carrying this TCR beta chain was seen once. Authors' processing steps: Reference gene primer amplification yielded estimated nucleated cell counts. The repertoire was sequenced with immunoSEQ multiplex PCR; TCRdb's copy has only in-frame clones and lacks some. V, J and clone size derive from that table, while D and trimming were established from the DNA sequence. The sample yields about 110,000 clones, more than 75% seen once. The ends were cut back, 3 bases at V and 5 bases at J, with 4 bases in the middle. The CDR3 has 11 amino acids. The germline V gene encodes CDR1 LGHDT and CDR2 YNNKEL (reference sequence). This specimen comes from a study of blood T cell repertoires in COVID-19.

Sequenced sample: peripheral blood. The chain combines TRBV3-1 (or the pseudogene TRBV3-2) with TRBJ1-1; D is uncertain. This sequence originates from a woman between 50 and 59 years old with acute or convalescent COVID-19. CDR3 sequence: CASSHSTEAFF. CDR3 DNA: TGTGCCAGCAGCCATTCTACTGAAGCTTTCTTT.